The T cell receptor beta chain described here comes from a study of beta chain features in type 1 diabetes. Points from the study as a whole: A closer apparent resemblance between naive, central memory and Treg TCRB repertoires was seen in patients than in healthy donors. Cells carrying high TCR expression could end up over-represented when cDNA is sequenced.

Comments on this clone: Antigen: not known.

The study reverse transcribed the entire isolated RNA, so it sequenced expressed TCRB transcripts. The method was immunoSEQ multiplex PCR; TCRdb's version includes in-frame clones alone and lacks a portion of them. The sample has 150,000 to 180,000 clones, over 8.5% seen once. Every donor provided one heparinised blood draw, which averaged about 110 mL. The CDR3 runs 13 residues. The ends were cut back, 6 bases at V and 1 base at J, with 10 bases in the middle. The germline gives CDR1 KGHSH, CDR2 LQKENI. Material for sequencing was central memory CD4+ T cells from blood. The clonotype originates from a man aged 18 to 29 in good health. The V and J genes are TRBV18 and TRBJ2-7; D is perhaps TRBD1 (6 bases). The CDR3 DNA sequence: TGTGCCAGCTCCTACAGGGATTCCTACGAGCAGTACTTC. This sequence encodes CASSYRDSYEQYF. The entire variable domain, with the rest obtained from reference TRBV18 and TRBJ2-7, is as follows: NAGVMQNPRHLVRRRGQEARLRCSPMKGHSHVYWYRQLPEEGLKFMVYLQKENIIDESGMPKERFSAEFPKEGPSILRIQQVVRGDSAAYFCASSYRDSYEQYFGPGTRLTVT.